A single T cell receptor (beta chain) is shown here with its context. Its antigen remains undetermined. Per-nucleotide qualities are absent, and no much larger clonotype sits a single base away. These data come from a study of CD8 T cells in ankylosing spondylitis (TCRdb year 2017). The study in broad terms: The study set out to find disease-linked TCR variants by profiling T cell receptor beta repertoires in ankylosing spondylitis patients and healthy donors. In total, the full study cohort was made up of 100 to 140 healthy donors and approximately 27 ankylosing spondylitis patients. Peripheral blood was sampled, and synovial fluid was also collected from ankylosing spondylitis patients. The paper as a whole reports these results and caveats: Significant enrichment of the disease-linked clones was reported in matched synovial fluid samples from ankylosing spondylitis patients. The disease-linked clones had a CD8+ phenotype and were found at relatively low frequencies in peripheral blood. Blood from ankylosing spondylitis patients appeared to be characterized by a TCR beta motif composed of several highly homologous amino acid variants. Some TCR beta motif variants had previously been reported in synovial fluid and blood of reactive arthritis patients, which suggested common disease-initiation mechanisms.

Sequencing took place on an Illumina HiSeq 2500. Quantitative 5'-RACE with molecular barcodes was used to prepare TCR beta libraries. Turning to the authors' computational methods: A new computational method, built on a probabilistic model of VDJ rearrangement, was used to identify disease-linked TCR variants. TCRdb reanalyzed the raw reads on its own, using fastp at Q25 for trimming and MiXCR for clone calling, and kept in-frame beta chains. Merged by CDR3 protein, the rows form single entries marked with the most common genes and DNA. TCRdb, not the authors, supplied the V and J calls. Counted in this sample were under 450,000 distinct CDR3 sequences; approximately 22% of them appeared once. About an eighth of the sample rests with the top ten. The V end loses 5 bases and the J end loses 4 bases, and a stretch of 12 bases separates them. Measured from the cysteine to the phenylalanine, the CDR3 is 13 residues long. Only the CDR3 region is kept as DNA, spanning 39 bases read in frame from base 1. CDR1 is given as DFQATT and CDR2 as SNEGSKA, both from the germline V gene (reference sequence).

The sequence was obtained from a male donor with ankylosing spondylitis or in good health (not recorded which). Sequencing was carried out using blood, either unsorted or a sorted T cell fraction (not recorded which). The rearranged chain carries TRBV20-1 and TRBJ1-5, with the D gene uncertain. CDR3 sequence: CSASPDLNQPQHF. Here is the DNA: TGCAGTGCTTCCCCCGACTTAAATCAGCCCCAGCATTTT.